Below are 23 T cell receptor beta chains sequenced from a single sample in a study of glioma-infiltrating T cells after dendritic cell vaccination. Clones were sequenced by immunoSEQ multiplex PCR, and TCRdb holds only the in-frame ones, with some missing. Of about 64,000 clones listed, 80% to 85% are singletons. Specimen: blood, collected before dendritic cell vaccination. These receptors came from a human donor with glioblastoma.

The chain has TRBV4-1 and TRBJ2-7; D is ambiguous. Trimming stripped 8 bases from V and 7 bases from J, with 12 bases between. CDR3 length equals 11 residues. The germline V gene has CDR1 MGHRA and CDR2 YSYEKL. As DNA, the CDR3 is TGCGCCAGCTGGAAGCCGCGGGAGCAGTACTTC. This gives the protein CASWKPREQYF.

This clone was seen a single time. V usage is TRBV5-1 and J usage is TRBJ1-3; TRBD1 might be the D (5 bases). Trimming removed 0 bases from V and 6 bases from J, with 13 bases in between. This CDR3 region has 15 residues. Germline V lookup: CDR1 SGHRS, CDR2 YFSETQ. The CDR3 DNA reads TGCGCCAGCAGCTTGGCAGAGGCAGGGCCAAACACCATATATTTT. Translation: CASSLAEAGPNTIYF.

The chain uses TRBV15 and TRBJ2-7; TRBD2 agrees at 7 bases. Germline CDR1 and CDR2: LNHNV and YYDKDF (reference sequence). The CDR3 has 15 residues. The junction had 4 bases not matched to a gene; V was cut back by 1 base and J by 1 base. CDR3 DNA: TGTGCCACCAGCAGAGTGGCTAGCGGATCCTACGAGCAGTACTTC. It specifies CATSRVASGSYEQYF.

The chain recombines TRBV19 with TRBJ2-5, with 13 bases fitting TRBD2. The V segment lost 5 bases and the J segment 9 bases; nucleotides outside the gene matches: 12. CDR1 and CDR2 from the germline V gene are LNHDA and SQIVND (reference sequence). CDR3 length: 16 amino acids. CDR3 bases: TGTGCCAGTAGTGTCGGACTAGCGGGGGCCGGCAGGGCCCAGTACTTC. Amino acids: CASSVGLAGAGRAQYF.

CDR3: CASSVEDYGGEQYF. The DNA for the CDR3 is TGTGCCAGCAGCGTAGAGGACTACGGGGGCGAGCAGTACTTC. The chain couples TRBV9 to TRBJ2-7; a possible D gene is TRBD2 (6 bases). Trimming took off 0 bases at V and 6 bases at J, with 13 bases between the two ends. Per germline, CDR1 SGDLS and CDR2 YYNGEE. The CDR3 is made up of 14 amino acids.

V and J are TRBV7-9 and TRBJ2-3, with D hard to call. The germline V and J ends were trimmed by 3 bases and 2 bases, with 9 bases remaining between them. Germline V gene data show CDR1 as SEHNR and CDR2 as FQNEAQ (reference sequence). The CDR3 has 14 residues. DNA for the CDR3: TGTGCCAGCAGCTTCCGTCCTACCACAGATACGCAGTATTTT. Protein sequence: CASSFRPTTDTQYF.

The chain carries TRBV2 and TRBJ2-7, with TRBD2 identical over 11 bases. The CDR3 runs to 16 residues. After removal of 6 bases from V and 5 bases from J, the junction contained 12 bases not matched to a gene. Germline-derived CDR1 and CDR2 are SNHLY and FYNNEI. CDR3 protein: CASRDSGGAVLHEQYF. The CDR3 DNA is TGTGCCAGCAGGGATAGCGGGGGGGCCGTCTTACACGAGCAGTACTTC.

V is TRBV30 and J is TRBJ1-4; TRBD1 matches 11 bases. Germline V lookup: CDR1 GTSNPN, CDR2 SVGIG (reference sequence). The ends lost 3 bases at V and 8 bases at J; junction bases unmatched: 2. The CDR3 has 13 residues. This CDR3 reads CAWRDRGREKLFF. DNA of the CDR3: TGTGCCTGGAGGGACAGGGGGCGGGAAAAACTGTTTTTT.

This chain uses TRBV6-9 with TRBJ1-5; possibly TRBD1 for D (5 bases). The germline V gene has CDR1 MNHGY and CDR2 SVAAGI. The CDR3 extends over 16 amino acids. Trimming took off 6 bases at V and 0 bases at J, with 15 bases between the two ends. CDR3 region: CASSPAGGNSNQPQHF. The CDR3 nucleotides read TGTGCCAGCAGCCCCGCTGGGGGGAATAGCAATCAGCCCCAGCATTTT.

The chain combines TRBV4-1 with TRBJ1-5, with D possibly TRBD1 on 6 matching bases. Germline CDR1 and CDR2: MGHRA and YSYEKL. There are 19 residues in the CDR3. V was cut by 0 bases and J by 0 bases, with 18 bases left in between. This CDR3 is CASSQDLGGGEYSNQPQHF. CDR3 sequence (DNA): TGCGCCAGCAGCCAAGACTTGGGAGGGGGGGAGTATAGCAATCAGCCCCAGCATTTT.

The chain uses TRBV5-1 and TRBJ1-4, with no clear D. The CDR3 runs to 13 residues. V dropped 4 bases and J dropped 8 bases, with 12 bases sitting between them. Per the germline V gene, CDR1 is SGHRS and CDR2 is YFSETQ. CDR3 sequence: CASSGEGREKLFF. The CDR3 DNA sequence: TGCGCCAGCAGCGGGGAGGGAAGGGAAAAACTGTTTTTT.

The chain employs TRBV5-6 and TRBJ2-3, with D possibly being TRBD2 (6 bases). This CDR3 is 15 amino acids long. The V and J ends lost 0 bases and 2 bases respectively, with 10 bases between them. Looked up from germline, CDR1 is SGHDT and CDR2 is YYEEEE. As DNA, the CDR3 is TGTGCCAGCAGCTTGGATAGCGGAAACACAGATACGCAGTATTTT. It yields the protein CASSLDSGNTDTQYF.

For the CDR3, the DNA is TGCAGCGTGGGGACAGGGAATGGCTACACCTTC. It encodes CSVGTGNGYTF. This chain uses TRBV29-1 with TRBJ1-2, with 9 bases identical to TRBD1. Germline CDR1 is SQVTM and CDR2 is ANQGSEA. The CDR3 length is 11 residues. V shed 6 bases and J 6 bases; nucleotides not matched to a gene: 2. Variable domain in full (rest from reference TRBV29-1 and TRBJ1-2): SAVISQKPSRDICQRGTSLTIQCQVDSQVTMMFWYRQQPGQSLTLIATANQGSEATYESGFVIDKFPISRPNLTFSTLTVSNMSPEDSSIYLCSVGTGNGYTFGSGTRLTVV.

The rearrangement uses TRBV18 and TRBJ2-2, with D perhaps TRBD1 (6 bases). The germline V gene encodes CDR1 KGHSH and CDR2 LQKENI. The CDR3 runs to 15 residues. The ends were cut back, 4 bases at V and 6 bases at J, with 15 bases in the middle. The CDR3 sequence is CASSLMDSRSGELFF. The CDR3 DNA reads TGTGCCAGCTCACTCATGGACAGTCGGTCCGGGGAGCTGTTTTTT.

The chain has TRBV7-2 and TRBJ2-3; D is uncertain. Germline lookup yields CDR1 SGHTA and CDR2 FQGNSA. V lost 3 bases, J lost 4 bases, and 5 bases lay in between. The CDR3 loop spans 12 amino acids. The CDR3: CASSFQADTQYF. DNA of the CDR3: TGTGCCAGCAGCTTCCAGGCAGATACGCAGTATTTT.

The genes are TRBV2 and TRBJ2-3; D is uncertain. V lost 8 bases and J lost 0, with 9 bases in between. This CDR3 region has 13 residues. Germline V gives CDR1 SNHLY, CDR2 FYNNEI. CDR3 loop: CASQDTSTDTQYF. The CDR3 DNA sequence: TGTGCCAGCCAGGATACTAGCACAGATACGCAGTATTTT.

The table lists this clone with a count of one. This sequence joins TRBV10-1 and TRBJ2-3; the D gene is possibly TRBD2 (5 bases). V was shortened by 4 bases and J by 4 bases, with 12 bases between the two germline ends. Germline V lookup: CDR1 WNHNN, CDR2 SYGVQD (reference sequence). The CDR3 consists of 14 residues. This CDR3 is CASSGTEGADTQYF. As DNA, the CDR3 is TGCGCCAGCAGTGGAACAGAGGGAGCAGATACGCAGTATTTT.

This clone was seen a handful of times. J is TRBJ2-1 and V is TRBV11-2, with 8 bases that match TRBD2. The junction had 18 bases not matched to a gene; V was cut back by 4 bases and J by 4 bases. The germline CDR1 and CDR2 sequences are SGHAT and FQNNGV. This CDR3 contains 19 residues. Here the CDR3 reads CASSSLHTGRGGIYNEQFF. In nucleotides, the CDR3 is TGTGCCAGCAGCTCACTTCATACGGGTCGGGGGGGCATATACAATGAGCAGTTCTTC.

The V gene is TRBV19, the J gene TRBJ1-4; 8 nucleotides match TRBD1. V shed 5 bases, J shed 6 bases, and the junction held 8 bases outside the gene matches. CDR3 size: 15 residues. Looked up from germline, CDR1 is LNHDA and CDR2 is SQIVND (reference sequence). The CDR3 is CASSPRQGTYEKLFF. The DNA of the CDR3 is TGTGCCAGTAGTCCAAGACAGGGGACTTATGAAAAACTGTTTTTT.

For the CDR3, the DNA is TGTGCCAGCAGCCAAGATGGTACAGCGGGGCGTCCTAGATTTCACTACGAGCAGTACTTC. Translated, it gives CASSQDGTAGRPRFHYEQYF. This chain links TRBV4-2 with TRBJ2-7; 7 nucleotides agree with TRBD2. Germline assignment: CDR1 LGHNA and CDR2 YNFKEQ. The length of the CDR3 is 20 residues. J was trimmed by 3 bases and V by 0 bases; bases with no gene match: 20.

This clone was counted only a few times. The chain couples TRBV19 to TRBJ2-2; perhaps TRBD1 as D (7 bases). V gave up 5 bases and J gave up 7 bases, with 17 bases separating them. CDR3 length equals 15 residues. From germline, CDR1 is LNHDA and CDR2 SQIVND (reference sequence). The CDR3 here is CASSLSPGGIGELFF. DNA for the CDR3: TGTGCCAGTAGTTTATCTCCAGGGGGGATCGGGGAGCTGTTTTTT.

The chain carries TRBV27 and TRBJ2-7; 8 bases fit TRBD1. The CDR3 has 15 amino acids. V dropped 6 bases and J dropped 5; count of bases not matched to a gene: 12. In germline, CDR1 is MNHEY, CDR2 SMNVEV (reference sequence). This CDR3 is CASSPMDRVFNEQYF. DNA for the CDR3: TGTGCCAGCAGCCCCATGGACAGGGTATTCAACGAGCAGTACTTC.

This chain links TRBV21-1 with TRBJ2-2; the DNA was not used to check the table's D call, TRBD2. TRBV21-1 is a recognized pseudogene. The CDR3 is 16 residues long. In DNA form, the CDR3 reads TGTGCCAGCAGCCCCACCGGGGGATCCGACACCGGGGAGCTGTTTTTT. It yields the protein CASSPTGGSDTGELFF.